The clone carrying this T cell receptor beta chain was observed once. The CDR3 does not close with the conserved phenylalanine or tryptophan, likely indicating a read error. It is unclear where the CDR3 begins or ends on the DNA, so no DNA is shown, and the CDR3 is as TCRdb lists it. Repertoires were generated with immunoSEQ multiplex PCR, while TCRdb's copy carries only in-frame clones and drops some. This table holds about 1.4 million clones, over 95% found once. The record originates from a study of shared clonotypes between healthy human individuals. Germline CDR1 and CDR2: SEHNR and FQNEAQ (reference sequence). Termini included, the CDR3 measures 11 amino acids.

Input material: naive CD4+ T cells sorted from blood. Subset given: CD45RA+ positively selected. V usage is TRBV7-9 and J usage is TRBJ1-1; TRBD1 is the table's D call, not checked against the DNA. The origin of this receptor is a man aged 25 to 40 in good health. This chain's CDR3 is CASSSGTLLRY.